This paragraph reports one T cell receptor (beta chain). The target antigen is unknown. The data derive from a study of cytomegalovirus exposure and HLA in healthy donors. Regarding the study as a whole: A later analysis showed HLA-associated TCR beta chains outstripping equally common others in clonal expansion.

Trimming at V came to 6 bases and at J to 3 bases, leaving 4 bases not matched to a gene. The CDR3 sequence is 12 residues long. Per the germline V gene, CDR1 is SQVTM and CDR2 is ANQGSEA. PCR primers comprised 60 Vbeta and 13 Jbeta primers. Generated by immunoSEQ multiplex PCR, the TCRdb table keeps only in-frame clones and is missing some. The sample's table shows about 150,000 clones. The clonotype originates from a woman between 50 and 59 years old in good health and CMV-seronegative. The chain links TRBV29-1 to TRBJ1-2; 7 positions agree with TRBD1. The sequenced sample was PBMCs. The CDR3 sequence: CSVGQFHYGYTF. The CDR3 DNA follows: TGCAGCGTGGGACAGTTTCACTATGGCTACACCTTC.